These 9 T cell receptor beta chains came from one sample sequenced in a study of regulatory T cells in long-lasting Graves disease. Libraries of TCR beta came from iRepertoire HTBI primers plus Arm-PCR of CDR3 regions. TCRdb ran MiXCR on the multiplex PCR reads and lists one entry per CDR3 protein. The sample yields about 440,000 distinct CDR3 sequences, about a sixth seen once. Time point given: newly diagnosed GD, antithyroid drugs for less than 3 months. Construction of the TCR library relied on RNA isolated from PBMCs. This same sample was also part of a study on T cells in Graves' hyperthyroidism and ophthalmopathy.

Material: peripheral blood mononuclear cells (PBMCs), obtained at new diagnosis, from a patient treated with antithyroid drugs. The receptor set was obtained from a woman aged 30 to 39 with Graves disease.

In its sample, this clonotype was seen many times. The rearrangement links TRBV6-5 to TRBJ2-1; 7 bases line up with TRBD1. The germline gives CDR1 MNHEY, CDR2 SVGAGI. With V trimmed by 4 bases and J by 7 bases, 7 bases remained unmatched. The CDR3 has 14 amino acids. The CDR3 region has the DNA TGTGCCAGCAGTTTTGAGGGGGCTAAAAATGAGCAGTTCTTC. Its protein is CASSFEGAKNEQFF.

This clonotype appeared a few times. The CDR3 coding sequence is TGCAGTGCCCTTCAGGCTAGCGGGCGACGGAATGAGCAGTTCTTC. Encoded protein: CSALQASGRRNEQFF. The genes are TRBV20-1 and TRBJ2-1; the match to TRBD2 covers 8 bases. Trimming took 6 bases from V and 7 from J; bases not matched to a gene: 14. The CDR3 contains 15 residues. Germline V gene lookup returns CDR1 DFQATT and CDR2 SNEGSKA (reference sequence).

The V call is TRBV7-9, the J call TRBJ2-7; 11 nucleotides line up with TRBD2. The CDR3 is 17 residues long. After removal of 5 bases from V and 3 bases from J, the junction contained 12 bases not matched to a gene. The germline gives CDR1 SEHNR, CDR2 FQNEAQ (reference sequence). The chain's CDR3 is CASSPQTPTSGDYEQYF. CDR3 nucleotides: TGTGCCAGCAGCCCCCAAACTCCGACTAGCGGGGACTACGAGCAGTACTTC. Drawing the rest from reference TRBV7-9 and TRBJ2-7, the complete variable domain is DTGVSQNPRHKITKRGQNVTFRCDPISEHNRLYWYRQTLGQGPEFLTYFQNEAQLEKSRLLSDRFSAERPKGSFSTLEIQRTEQGDSAMYLCASSPQTPTSGDYEQYFGPGTRLTVT.

This chain uses TRBV24-1 with TRBJ1-3, with a weak D call TRBD1 (5 bases). Germline V gives CDR1 KGHDR, CDR2 SFDVKD. V was clipped by 9 bases and J by 8 bases, with 25 bases between them. This CDR3 has 16 amino acids. This CDR3 is CATFASRDPLRHTIYF. DNA of the CDR3: TGTGCCACCTTCGCTTCCCGGGACCCGCTTCGGCACACCATATATTTT.

The table lists this clonotype with many counts. V and J are TRBV14 and TRBJ2-7; D unclear. Germline V CDR1 and CDR2: SGHDN, FVKESK. The CDR3 covers 14 residues. Trimming shortened V by 1 base and J by 1 base, and 8 bases separated the two germline ends. CDR3 nucleotides: TGTGCCAGCAGCCAAGGTCCAGGATCCTACGAGCAGTACTTC. As protein: CASSQGPGSYEQYF.

This clonotype was counted at least ten times. V gene TRBV12-3 or TRBV12-4 combines with J gene TRBJ2-5; TRBD2 aligns across 10 bases. The CDR3 is 15 amino acids. After removal of 6 bases from V and 3 bases from J, the junction contained 7 bases not matched to a gene. The DNA of the CDR3 is TGTGCCAGCAGAACGACTAGCGGGCGCAAAGAGACCCAGTACTTC. The encoded protein is CASRTTSGRKETQYF.

The genes are TRBV3-1 and TRBJ1-2; D possibly corresponds to TRBD1 (6 bases). Germline CDR1 is LGHDT and CDR2 is YNNKEL (reference sequence). V lost 5 bases, J lost 3 bases, and 16 bases lay in between. The CDR3 length is 15 residues. This chain's CDR3 is CASSSRQAAYYGYTF. In nucleotides, the CDR3 is TGTGCCAGCAGCTCTAGACAGGCAGCCTACTATGGCTACACCTTC.

This clonotype was counted only a few times. This rearrangement joins TRBV6-1 to TRBJ1-5, with 7 positions matching TRBD1. This CDR3 comprises 15 residues. Trimming took 8 bases from V and 6 from J; bases not matched to a gene: 13. Germline loops: CDR1 MNHNS, CDR2 SASEGT. Here the CDR3 reads CASCRTGRGFQPQHF. Written as DNA, the CDR3 is TGTGCCAGCTGTCGGACAGGCCGCGGATTTCAGCCCCAGCATTTT.

This clonotype was counted at least ten times. V is TRBV28 and J is TRBJ2-7; 10 bases map to TRBD1. With 5 bases clipped from V and 0 bases from J, the junction kept 7 bases outside the gene matches. This CDR3 comprises 16 residues. Looked up from germline, CDR1 is MDHEN and CDR2 is SYDVKM. The CDR3: CASSLLGTGDSYEQYF. CDR3 sequence (DNA): TGTGCCAGCAGTCTTCTTGGGACAGGGGACTCCTACGAGCAGTACTTC.